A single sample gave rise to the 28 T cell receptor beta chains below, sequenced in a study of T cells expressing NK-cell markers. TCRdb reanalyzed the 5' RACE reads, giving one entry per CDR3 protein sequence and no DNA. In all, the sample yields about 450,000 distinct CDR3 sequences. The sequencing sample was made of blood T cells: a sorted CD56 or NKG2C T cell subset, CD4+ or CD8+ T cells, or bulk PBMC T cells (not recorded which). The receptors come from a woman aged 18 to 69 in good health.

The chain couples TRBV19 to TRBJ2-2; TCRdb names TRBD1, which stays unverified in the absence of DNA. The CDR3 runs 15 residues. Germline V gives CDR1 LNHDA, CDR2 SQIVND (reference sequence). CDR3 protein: CASSIAGVYTGELFF.

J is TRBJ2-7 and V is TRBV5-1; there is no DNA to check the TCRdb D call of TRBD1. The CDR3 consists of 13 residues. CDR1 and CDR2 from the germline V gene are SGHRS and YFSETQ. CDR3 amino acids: CASRRTGAYEQYF.

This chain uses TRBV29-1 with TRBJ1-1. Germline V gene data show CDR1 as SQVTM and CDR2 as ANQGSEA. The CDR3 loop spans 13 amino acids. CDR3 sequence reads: CSVDAERVFEAFF.

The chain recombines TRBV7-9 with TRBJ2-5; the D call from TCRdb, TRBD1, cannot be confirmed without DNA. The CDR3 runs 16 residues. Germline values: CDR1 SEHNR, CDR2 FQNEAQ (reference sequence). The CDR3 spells CASNRGRPTEEETQYF. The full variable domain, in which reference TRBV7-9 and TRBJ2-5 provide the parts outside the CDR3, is DTGVSQNPRHKITKRGQNVTFRCDPISEHNRLYWYRQTLGQGPEFLTYFQNEAQLEKSRLLSDRFSAERPKGSFSTLEIQRTEQGDSAMYLCASNRGRPTEEETQYFGPGTRLLVL.

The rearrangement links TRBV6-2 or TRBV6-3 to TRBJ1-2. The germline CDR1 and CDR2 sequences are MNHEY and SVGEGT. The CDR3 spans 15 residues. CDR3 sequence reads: CASSYSKGRLGGYTF.

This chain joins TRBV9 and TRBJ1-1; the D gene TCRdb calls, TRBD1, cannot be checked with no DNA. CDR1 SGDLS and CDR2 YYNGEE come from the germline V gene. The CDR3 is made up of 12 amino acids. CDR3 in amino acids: CASSVTGAEAFF.

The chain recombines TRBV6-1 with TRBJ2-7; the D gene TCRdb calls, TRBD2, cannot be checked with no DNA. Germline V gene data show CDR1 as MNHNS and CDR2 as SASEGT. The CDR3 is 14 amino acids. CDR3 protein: CASSSSGSPYEQYF.

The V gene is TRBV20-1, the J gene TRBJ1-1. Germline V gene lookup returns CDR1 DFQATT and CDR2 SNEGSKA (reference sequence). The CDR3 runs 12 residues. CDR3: CSAEPRNTEAFF.

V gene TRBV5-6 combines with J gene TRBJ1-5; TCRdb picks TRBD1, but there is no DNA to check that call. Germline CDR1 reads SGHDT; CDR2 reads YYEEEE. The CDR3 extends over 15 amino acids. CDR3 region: CASSPGGSGNQPQHF.

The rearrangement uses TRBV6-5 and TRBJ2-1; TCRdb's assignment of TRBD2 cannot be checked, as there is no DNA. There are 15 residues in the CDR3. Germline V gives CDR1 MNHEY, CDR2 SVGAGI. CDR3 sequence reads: CASSYSTAGSVEQFF.

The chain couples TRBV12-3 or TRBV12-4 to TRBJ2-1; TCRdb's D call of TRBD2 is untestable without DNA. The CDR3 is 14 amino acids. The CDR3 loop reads CASSLFPANNEQFF.

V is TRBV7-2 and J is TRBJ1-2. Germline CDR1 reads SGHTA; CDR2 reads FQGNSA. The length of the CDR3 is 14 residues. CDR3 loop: CASSPISSNYGYTF. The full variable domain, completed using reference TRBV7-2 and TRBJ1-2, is GAGVSQSPSNKVTEKGKDVELRCDPISGHTALYWYRQSLGQGLEFLIYFQGNSAPDKSGLPSDRFSAERTGGSVSTLTIQRTQQEDSAVYLCASSPISSNYGYTFGSGTRLTVV.

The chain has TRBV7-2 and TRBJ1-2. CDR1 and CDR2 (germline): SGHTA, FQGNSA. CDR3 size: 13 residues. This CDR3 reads CASRLGLNYGYTF.

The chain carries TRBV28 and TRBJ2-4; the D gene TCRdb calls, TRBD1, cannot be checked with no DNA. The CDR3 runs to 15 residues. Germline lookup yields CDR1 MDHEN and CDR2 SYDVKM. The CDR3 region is CASSFGQGAQNIQYF.

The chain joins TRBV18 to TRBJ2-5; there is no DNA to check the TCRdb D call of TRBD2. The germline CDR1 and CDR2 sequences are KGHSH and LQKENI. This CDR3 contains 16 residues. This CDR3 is CASSPLNSGSKETQYF.

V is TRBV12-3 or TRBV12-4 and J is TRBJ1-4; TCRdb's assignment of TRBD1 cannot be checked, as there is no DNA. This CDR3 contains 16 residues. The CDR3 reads CASSSPVGAGGEKLFF.

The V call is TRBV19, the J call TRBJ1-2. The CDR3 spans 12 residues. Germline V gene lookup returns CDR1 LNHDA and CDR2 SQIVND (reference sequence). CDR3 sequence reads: CASSNGFWVHTF.

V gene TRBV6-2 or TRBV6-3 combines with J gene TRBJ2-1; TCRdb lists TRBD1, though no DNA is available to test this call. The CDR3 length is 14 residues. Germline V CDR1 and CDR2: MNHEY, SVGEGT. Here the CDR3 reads CASSYYGGYNEQFF.

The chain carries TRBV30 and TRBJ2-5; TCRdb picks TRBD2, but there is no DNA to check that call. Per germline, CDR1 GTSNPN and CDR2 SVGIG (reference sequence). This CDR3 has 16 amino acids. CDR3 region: CAWSVGTSGAEETQYF.

CDR3 residues: CSVMTQGETQYF. The genes are TRBV29-1 and TRBJ2-5. CDR1 is SQVTM and CDR2 is ANQGSEA in the germline V gene. This CDR3 contains 12 residues.

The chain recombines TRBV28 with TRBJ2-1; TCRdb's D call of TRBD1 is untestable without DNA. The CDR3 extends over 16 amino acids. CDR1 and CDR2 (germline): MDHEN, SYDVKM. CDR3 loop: CASSLFPGQGFNEQFF.

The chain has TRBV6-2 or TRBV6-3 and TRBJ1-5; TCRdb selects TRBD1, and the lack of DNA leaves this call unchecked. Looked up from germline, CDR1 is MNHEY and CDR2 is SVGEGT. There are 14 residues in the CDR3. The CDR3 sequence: CASSYGAGGQPQHF.

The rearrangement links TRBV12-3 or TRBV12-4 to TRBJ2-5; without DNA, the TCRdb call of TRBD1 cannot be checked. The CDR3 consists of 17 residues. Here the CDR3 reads CASSFTSPGGTQETQYF.

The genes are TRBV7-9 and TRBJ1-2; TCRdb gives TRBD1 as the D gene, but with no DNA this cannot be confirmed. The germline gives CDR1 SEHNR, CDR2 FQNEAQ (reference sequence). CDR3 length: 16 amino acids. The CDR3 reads CASSLTEGTGVNGYTF. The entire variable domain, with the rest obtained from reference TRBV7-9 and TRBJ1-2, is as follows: DTGVSQNPRHKITKRGQNVTFRCDPISEHNRLYWYRQTLGQGPEFLTYFQNEAQLEKSRLLSDRFSAERPKGSFSTLEIQRTEQGDSAMYLCASSLTEGTGVNGYTFGSGTRLTVV.

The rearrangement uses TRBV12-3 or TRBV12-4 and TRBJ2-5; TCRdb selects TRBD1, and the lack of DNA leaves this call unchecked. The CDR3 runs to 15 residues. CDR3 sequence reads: CASSPAGTRGETQYF.

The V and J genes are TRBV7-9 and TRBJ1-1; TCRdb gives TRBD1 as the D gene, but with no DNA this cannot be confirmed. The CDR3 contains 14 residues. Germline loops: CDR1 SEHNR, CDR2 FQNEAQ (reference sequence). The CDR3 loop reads CASSLGTGDTEAFF.

The CDR3 loop reads CASSADPDYNEQFF. The rearrangement uses TRBV11-2 and TRBJ2-1; TCRdb calls TRBD1, which cannot be checked without DNA. Germline V gene data show CDR1 as SGHAT and CDR2 as FQNNGV. This CDR3 is 14 amino acids long.

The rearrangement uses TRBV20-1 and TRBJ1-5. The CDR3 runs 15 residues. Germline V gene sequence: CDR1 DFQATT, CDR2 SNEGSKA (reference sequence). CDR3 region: CSASGTDGPNQPQHF.